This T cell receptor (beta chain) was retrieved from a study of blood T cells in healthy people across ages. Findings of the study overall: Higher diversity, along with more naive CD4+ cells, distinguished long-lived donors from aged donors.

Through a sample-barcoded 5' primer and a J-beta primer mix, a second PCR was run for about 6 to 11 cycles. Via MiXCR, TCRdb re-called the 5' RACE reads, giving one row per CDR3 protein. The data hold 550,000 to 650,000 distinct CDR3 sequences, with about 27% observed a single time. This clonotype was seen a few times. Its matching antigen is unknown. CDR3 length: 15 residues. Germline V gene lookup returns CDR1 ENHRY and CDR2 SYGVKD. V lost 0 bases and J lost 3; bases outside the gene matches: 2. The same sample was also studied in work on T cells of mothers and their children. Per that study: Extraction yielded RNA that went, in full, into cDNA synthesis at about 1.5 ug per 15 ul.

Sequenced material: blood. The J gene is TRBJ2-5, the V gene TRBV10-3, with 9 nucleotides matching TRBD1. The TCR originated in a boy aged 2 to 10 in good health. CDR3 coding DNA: TGTGCCATCAGTGAGTCGAGGACAGGGGAAGAGACCCAGTACTTC. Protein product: CAISESRTGEETQYF.